Described below is a single TCR beta chain sequence and its context. The sample is drawn from a study of blood T cell repertoires in COVID-19. CDR3 length equals 13 residues. Donors in Cohort 3 who had recovered were those with two negative PCRs, healthcare professional clearance, or resolution of their symptoms. TCRdb's table, derived via immunoSEQ multiplex PCR, lists solely in-frame clones and lacks some. The sample contains approximately 150,000 clones, around four fifths of which appear only once. The chain employs TRBV21-1 and TRBJ1-6; the D segment call TRBD1 is taken from the table without a DNA check. TRBV21-1 represents a pseudogene. The source of this sequence is a woman in her forties who had recovered from COVID-19. The sample comprised PBMCs or T cells enriched from blood (not recorded which). The CDR3 DNA reads TGTGCCAGTCCCAACCAGGGTTGCTCACCCCTCCACTTT. It encodes CASPNQGCSPLHF.